A selection of T cell receptor beta chains follows, all from one sample in a study of graft-versus-host responses after intestinal transplantation. Which antigens these TCRs recognize remains unknown. The method was immunoSEQ multiplex PCR; TCRdb's version includes in-frame clones alone and lacks a portion of them. The data contain over 85,000 clones, 85% to 95% of them singletons. The material was unstimulated CD4+ T cells sorted from spleen or lymph node cells, obtained before transplant. These receptor sequences come from a human donor who was the organ donor for an intestinal transplant. Each CDR3 is given with its conserved first and last residue. A D gene is named only where the DNA matches it firmly. Some rows mark clone size as missing; the rest say once, few, many or name a class of expanded clone.

j_call cdr3_length d_call v_call clone_size cdr3_aa cdr3_nt
TRBJ1-1 14 TRBD1 TRBV5-8 - CASRYPRDSSEAFF TGTGCCAGCAGGTACCCCCGGGACAGTTCTGAAGCTTTCTTT
TRBJ2-1 17 TRBD2 TRBV27 once CASSRLTSGGANNEQFF TGTGCCAGCAGTCGACTGACTAGCGGGGGGGCCAACAATGAGCAGTTCTTC
TRBJ1-4 15 - TRBV18 - CASSPGGGRSEKLFF TGTGCCAGCTCACCAGGAGGGGGTAGGAGTGAAAAACTGTTTTTT
TRBJ1-5 15 TRBD1 TRBV7-8 - CASSSNPDRNQPQHF TGTGCCAGCAGCTCAAATCCGGACAGGAATCAGCCCCAGCATTTT
TRBJ2-7 15 TRBD2 TRBV5-1 - CASSLDFSGGREQYF TGCGCCAGCAGCTTGGATTTCTCGGGGGGACGCGAGCAGTACTTC
TRBJ1-3 13 - TRBV28 - CASGSGTFGTIYF TGTGCCAGCGGCTCAGGGACCTTTGGCACCATATATTTT
TRBJ1-3 13 TRBD1 TRBV28 - CASSPRTGNTIYF TGTGCCAGCAGTCCGAGGACAGGGAACACCATATATTTT
TRBJ2-5 15 - TRBV4-1 - CASSQPNPRGGTQYF TGCGCCAGCAGCCAACCCAACCCCCGCGGTGGGACCCAGTACTTC
TRBJ1-1 12 - TRBV28 once CASSLGGTVAFF TGTGCCAGCAGCCTGGGGGGGACGGTGGCTTTCTTT
TRBJ1-1 15 - TRBV5-4 - CASSLGPGLNTEAFF TGTGCCAGCAGCTTGGGGCCCGGTTTGAACACTGAAGCTTTCTTT
TRBJ1-4 16 - TRBV11-3 - CASSLDRTGRNEKLFF TGTGCCAGCAGCTTAGATCGCACAGGGAGAAATGAAAAACTGTTTTTT
TRBJ2-5 11 - TRBV19 - CASGPRETQYF TGTGCCAGCGGACCCCGGGAGACCCAGTACTTC
TRBJ1-4 12 - TRBV27 - CASSRINEKLFF TGTGCCAGCAGTAGAATCAATGAAAAACTGTTTTTT
TRBJ2-7 14 TRBD1 TRBV6-1 - CASSTGTGAYEQYF TGTGCCAGCAGTACCGGGACAGGGGCCTACGAGCAGTACTTC
TRBJ2-7 13 - TRBV11-2 - CASSLEGRLAQYF TGTGCCAGCAGCTTAGAGGGTCGATTGGCCCAGTACTTC
TRBJ1-1 14 TRBD1 TRBV11-2 - CASRGQHTNTEAFF TGTGCCAGCAGGGGACAGCACACAAACACTGAAGCTTTCTTT
TRBJ1-2 14 - TRBV19 - CASSIQGLNYGYTF TGTGCCAGTAGTATACAGGGCTTAAACTATGGCTACACCTTC
TRBJ1-2 12 - TRBV29-1 - CSVVRTNYGYTF TGCAGCGTTGTCAGGACTAACTATGGCTACACCTTC
TRBJ1-5 15 - TRBV7-2 - CASSSRDRRYQPQHF TGTGCCAGCAGCTCCCGGGACCGACGGTATCAGCCCCAGCATTTT
TRBJ1-2 14 TRBD1 TRBV6-5 - CASSLPGQAGGYTF TGTGCCAGCAGTCTACCGGGACAGGCGGGTGGCTACACCTTC
TRBJ2-7 15 TRBD1 TRBV10-3 - CAITATGHKTYEQYF TGTGCCATCACCGCGACAGGGCACAAAACCTACGAGCAGTACTTC
TRBJ2-5 14 - TRBV7-9 - CASSPQGRQETQYF TGTGCCAGCAGCCCACAGGGACGACAAGAGACCCAGTACTTC
TRBJ2-3 16 TRBD2 TRBV7-2 - CASSLEASGDSDTQYF TGTGCCAGCAGCTTAGAGGCTAGCGGGGACTCAGATACGCAGTATTTT
TRBJ2-7 14 - TRBV28 - CASMRPSGLYEQYF TGTGCCAGCATGCGGCCCTCCGGCTTGTACGAGCAGTACTTC